These T cell receptor beta chains were read from a single sample in a study of beta chain features in type 1 diabetes. The repertoire was sequenced with immunoSEQ multiplex PCR; TCRdb's copy has only in-frame clones and lacks some. The repertoire holds 350,000 to 400,000 clones, with more than 13% as singletons. The sequencing sample was made of naive CD4+ T cells from blood. These receptors all come from a woman aged 18-29 years in good health. Each CDR3 is given with its conserved first and last residue.

v_call,cdr3_aa
TRBV2,CASSIQVPFF
TRBV9,CASSVARGSPSYNEQFF
TRBV19,CASSTPGQLLTTYGYTF
TRBV5-6,CASSYYRNTYEQYF
TRBV7-2,CASSSPGTRDTQYF
TRBV18,CASSPRSTNSYEQYF
TRBV29-1,CSVYEQGGYTF
TRBV18,CASSPVDTTSISYGYTF
TRBV28,CASRGQGAYTEAFF
TRBV2,CASRDNRFYSNQPQHF
TRBV28,CASSYPGPGVGYEQYF
TRBV11-2,CASSPPRSSGSTDTQYF
TRBV4-2,CASSQAQGVGYGYTF
TRBV29-1,CSVRGQVVTEAFF
TRBV4-1,CASSQERQGSYNEQFF
TRBV4-3,CASSQDWAGSIQYF
TRBV7-9,CASSKRLAGDDEQFF
TRBV30,CAWSLALSDYGYTF
TRBV29-1,CSVVDPWRQGATDTQYF
TRBV25-1,CASSEDWAGAEKLFF